Presented here are 17 T cell receptor beta chains from one specimen sequenced in a study of blood T cells in healthy people across ages. A second 7 to 11 cycle PCR used barcoded and J-beta primers. TCRdb re-analysed the 5' RACE reads in MiXCR, keeping a single row per CDR3 protein. The sample gives about 1.6 million distinct CDR3 sequences, about 32% of which show up once; about 11% is in the top ten. Source material: blood. The receptors originated from a woman under 40 in good health.

This clonotype has a handful of counts. This chain uses TRBV20-1 with TRBJ2-7; tentatively, D is TRBD1 or TRBD2 (6 bases each). There are 18 residues in the CDR3. Trimming left V 0 bases short and J 3 bases short, with 24 bases between. From germline, CDR1 is DFQATT and CDR2 SNEGSKA (reference sequence). CDR3 in amino acids: CSARDRGTPNLGGYEQYF. The CDR3 DNA is TGCAGTGCTAGAGATCGGGGGACACCAAACTTGGGGGGCTACGAGCAGTACTTC.

This clonotype showed up many times. The V gene is TRBV5-1, the J gene TRBJ2-1; TRBD2 aligns across 10 bases. CDR1 is SGHRS and CDR2 is YFSETQ in the germline V gene. V lost 0 bases, J lost 7 bases, and 4 bases stayed unmatched. The CDR3 extends over 15 amino acids. The CDR3 protein is CASSLVTSGINEQFF. DNA of the CDR3: TGCGCCAGCAGCTTGGTCACTAGCGGGATAAATGAGCAGTTCTTC.

This clonotype has ten or more counts. At one boundary the junction diverges from the germline segment, which might be a read error. V and J are TRBV2 and TRBJ2-7; TRBD1 aligns across 9 bases. The length of the CDR3 is 12 residues. Germline lookup yields CDR1 SNHLY and CDR2 FYNNEI. The CDR3 DNA sequence: TGCGCCAGCAGTGGGACAGGGTACGAGCAGTACTTC. This sequence encodes CASSGTGYEQYF.

V and J are TRBV3-1 and TRBJ2-1, with 7 bases that match TRBD2. The CDR3 spans 14 residues. Germline assignment: CDR1 LGHDT and CDR2 YNNKEL (reference sequence). V shed 2 bases, J shed 9 bases, and the junction held 7 bases outside the gene matches. CDR3 amino acids: CASSQPGLVSEQFF. The CDR3 bases are TGTGCCAGCAGCCAACCCGGACTAGTAAGTGAGCAGTTCTTC.

The V call is TRBV5-1, the J call TRBJ2-7, with TRBD2 matching over 10 bases. The CDR3 runs 15 residues. Germline V gives CDR1 SGHRS, CDR2 YFSETQ. V lost 4 bases and J lost 7; bases outside the gene matches: 11. The CDR3 here is CASSTEPSGSREQYF. CDR3 coding DNA: TGCGCCAGCAGCACGGAACCTAGCGGGAGTCGAGAGCAGTACTTC.

The chain combines TRBV20-1 with TRBJ1-2, with D possibly being TRBD1 (6 bases). Trimming removed 1 base at V and 3 bases at J, with 15 bases between. Germline V gene sequence: CDR1 DFQATT, CDR2 SNEGSKA (reference sequence). This CDR3 is built from 15 residues. CDR3 DNA: TGCAGTGCTAGAGTTGTGGGGGGCGCTGACTATGGCTACACCTTC. It codes for CSARVVGGADYGYTF.

The chain links TRBV5-1 to TRBJ2-7; TRBD2 is a possible D gene (6 bases). CDR1 and CDR2 (germline): SGHRS, YFSETQ. V lost 0 bases to trimming and J lost 7 bases, with 17 bases between them. The CDR3 length is 15 residues. In nucleotides, the CDR3 is TGCGCCAGCAGCTTGGGTGGAGGGAGCCAGGGAGAGCAGTACTTC. This codes for CASSLGGGSQGEQYF.

V and J are TRBV12-3 or TRBV12-4 and TRBJ2-3, with 15 bases lining up with TRBD2. J gave up 5 bases and V 2 bases, and 8 bases lay outside the gene matches. The CDR3 spans 18 residues. The CDR3 DNA reads as TGTGCCAGCAGTTTATTAATCGGACTAGCGGGGGGGCAAGATACGCAGTATTTT. Protein product: CASSLLIGLAGGQDTQYF.

J is TRBJ2-7 and V is TRBV27; 9 bases fit TRBD1. Germline V CDR1 and CDR2: MNHEY, SMNVEV (reference sequence). The CDR3 has 15 amino acids. Losses at the gene ends were 4 bases for V and 3 bases for J; bases not matched to a gene: 7. CDR3 sequence: CASSWGGQGYYEQYF. CDR3 in DNA: TGTGCCAGCAGTTGGGGGGGACAGGGTTACTACGAGCAGTACTTC.

The chain uses TRBV5-1 and TRBJ2-7; TRBD1 aligns across 11 bases. Germline V lookup: CDR1 SGHRS, CDR2 YFSETQ. The CDR3 length is 15 residues. With V trimmed by 3 bases and J by 2 bases, 4 bases remained unmatched. This chain's CDR3 is CASSSGTGGAYEQYF. Written as DNA, the CDR3 is TGCGCCAGCAGCTCCGGGACAGGGGGGGCCTACGAGCAGTACTTC.

This clonotype turned up a few times. The rearrangement joins TRBV6-5 to TRBJ2-7; 10 bases align to TRBD1. The CDR3 is made up of 14 amino acids. J gave up 3 bases and V 2 bases, and 1 base lay outside the gene matches. Germline CDR1 and CDR2: MNHEY and SVGAGI. CDR3 sequence (DNA): TGTGCCAGCAGTTACGGGGACAGGGGCTACGAGCAGTACTTC. Its protein is CASSYGDRGYEQYF.

The rearrangement joins TRBV11-1 to TRBJ1-2; D may be TRBD1 (6 bases). Trimming removed 5 bases from V and 6 bases from J, with 22 bases in between. The CDR3 is made up of 16 amino acids. The V gene's germline CDR1 is SGHAT and CDR2 FQDESV (reference sequence). Here the CDR3 reads CASSHGAGTWGDGYTF. The CDR3, as DNA: TGTGCCAGCAGCCACGGGGCTGGGACATGGGGCGATGGCTACACCTTC.

The chain links TRBV20-1 to TRBJ1-2, with D maybe TRBD1 (6 bases). The V and J ends lost 0 bases and 5 bases respectively, with 13 bases between them. The CDR3 extends over 14 amino acids. The V gene's germline CDR1 is DFQATT and CDR2 SNEGSKA (reference sequence). In DNA form, the CDR3 reads TGCAGTGCTAGAGATCCGGGGACAAAGTATGGCTACACCTTC. Protein product: CSARDPGTKYGYTF.

This chain uses TRBV11-2 with TRBJ2-1, with D possibly TRBD2 on 6 matching bases. CDR3 length equals 14 residues. CDR1 and CDR2 from the germline V gene are SGHAT and FQNNGV. Deletions cut 5 bases from V and 9 bases from J, with 17 bases between. In DNA, the CDR3 is TGTGCCAGCAGCCGTAGCGGCGCAGGCGGTGAGCAGTTCTTC. It translates to CASSRSGAGGEQFF.

This clonotype has just a few counts. This chain uses TRBV20-1 with TRBJ2-7, with D unresolved. V lost 0 bases and J 4 bases, leaving 13 bases between the germline ends. There are 14 residues in the CDR3. Looked up from germline, CDR1 is DFQATT and CDR2 is SNEGSKA (reference sequence). The CDR3 region is CSARDETRLYEQYF. The CDR3 DNA reads TGCAGTGCTAGAGATGAGACAAGGCTATACGAGCAGTACTTC.

Remarks on this clonotype: An end of the junction does not agree with germline; a read error may underlie this. The chain is built from TRBV30 and TRBJ2-2; 13 bases agree with TRBD2. Germline CDR1 GTSNPN, CDR2 SVGIG (reference sequence). The CDR3 length is 17 residues. CDR3: CAWRVGLAGVFAGKLFF. CDR3 nucleotide sequence: TGTGCCTGGAGGGTAGGACTAGCGGGAGTATTTGCCGGGAAGCTGTTTTTT.

This clonotype was counted ten times or more. V usage is TRBV10-3 and J usage is TRBJ2-5; the match to TRBD1 covers 8 bases. CDR1 ENHRY and CDR2 SYGVKD come from the germline V gene. The CDR3 loop spans 14 amino acids. Trimming removed 4 bases from V and 3 bases from J; junction bases left unmatched: 4. The CDR3 DNA sequence: TGTGCCATCAGTGGCCAGGGGGCGGAAGAGACCCAGTACTTC. Translating it yields CAISGQGAEETQYF.